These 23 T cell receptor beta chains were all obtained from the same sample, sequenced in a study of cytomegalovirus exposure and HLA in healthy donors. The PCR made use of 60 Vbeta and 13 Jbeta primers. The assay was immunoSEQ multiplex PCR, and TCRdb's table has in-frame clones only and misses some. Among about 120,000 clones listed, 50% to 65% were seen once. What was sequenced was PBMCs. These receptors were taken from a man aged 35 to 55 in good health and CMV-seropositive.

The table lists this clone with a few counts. This chain's CDR3 is CASSYYGYTF. DNA for the CDR3: TGTGCCAGCAGCTACTATGGCTACACCTTC. This sequence joins TRBV2 and TRBJ1-2; D call uncertain. Germline lookup yields CDR1 SNHLY and CDR2 FYNNEI. This CDR3 has 10 residues. V gave up 6 bases and J gave up 3 bases, with 2 bases separating them. Looking up the rest from reference TRBV2 and TRBJ1-2 gives the full variable domain: EPEVTQTPSHQVTQMGQEVILRCVPISNHLYFYWYRQILGQKVEFLVSFYNNEISEKSEIFDDQFSVERPDGSNFTLKIRSTKLEDSAMYFCASSYYGYTFGSGTRLTVV.

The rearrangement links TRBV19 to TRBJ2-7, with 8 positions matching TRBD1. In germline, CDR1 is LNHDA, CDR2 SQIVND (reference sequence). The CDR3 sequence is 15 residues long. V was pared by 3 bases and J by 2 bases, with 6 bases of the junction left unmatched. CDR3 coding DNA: TGTGCCAGTAGTATCGGGGACAGGAGAGCCTACGAGCAGTACTTC. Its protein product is CASSIGDRRAYEQYF.

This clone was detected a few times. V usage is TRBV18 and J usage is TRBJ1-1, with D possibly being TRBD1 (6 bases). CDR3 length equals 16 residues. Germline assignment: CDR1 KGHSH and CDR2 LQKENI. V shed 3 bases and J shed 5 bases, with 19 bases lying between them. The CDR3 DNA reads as TGTGCCAGCTCACCCAGGATGGGCGGGGGCGAGACTGAAGCTTTCTTT. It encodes CASSPRMGGGETEAFF.

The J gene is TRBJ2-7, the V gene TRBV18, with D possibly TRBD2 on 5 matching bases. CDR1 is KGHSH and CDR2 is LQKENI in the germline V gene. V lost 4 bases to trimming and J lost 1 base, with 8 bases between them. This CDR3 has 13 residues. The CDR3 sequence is CASSQDFSYEQYF. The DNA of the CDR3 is TGTGCCAGCTCACAGGACTTTTCCTACGAGCAGTACTTC.

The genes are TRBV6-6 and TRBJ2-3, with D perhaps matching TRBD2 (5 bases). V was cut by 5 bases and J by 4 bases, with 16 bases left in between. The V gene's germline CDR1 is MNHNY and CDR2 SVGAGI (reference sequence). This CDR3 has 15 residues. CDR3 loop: CASSKVAAGPDTQYF. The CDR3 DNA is TGTGCCAGCAGTAAAGTAGCTGCGGGCCCAGATACGCAGTATTTT.

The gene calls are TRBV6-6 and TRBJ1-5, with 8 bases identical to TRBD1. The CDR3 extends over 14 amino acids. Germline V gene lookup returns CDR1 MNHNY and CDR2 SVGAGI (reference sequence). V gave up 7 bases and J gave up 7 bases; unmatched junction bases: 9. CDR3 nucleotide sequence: TGTGCCAGCACTCTCGGGGACAGGTACCAGCCCCAGCATTTT. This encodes CASTLGDRYQPQHF.

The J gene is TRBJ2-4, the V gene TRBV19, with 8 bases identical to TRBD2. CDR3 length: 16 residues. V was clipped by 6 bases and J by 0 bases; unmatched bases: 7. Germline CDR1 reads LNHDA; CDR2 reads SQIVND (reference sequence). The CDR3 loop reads CASSPGLAGAKNIQYF. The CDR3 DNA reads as TGTGCCAGTAGCCCCGGACTAGCCGGAGCCAAAAACATTCAGTACTTC. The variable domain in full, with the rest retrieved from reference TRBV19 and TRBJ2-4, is DGGITQSPKYLFRKEGQNVTLSCEQNLNHDAMYWYRQDPGQGLRLIYYSQIVNDFQKGDIAEGYSVSREKKESFPLTVTSAQKNPTAFYLCASSPGLAGAKNIQYFGAGTRLSVL.

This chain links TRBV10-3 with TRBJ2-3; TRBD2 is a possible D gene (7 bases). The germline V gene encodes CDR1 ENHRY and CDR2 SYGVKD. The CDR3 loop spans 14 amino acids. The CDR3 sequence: CAGGGPRTTDTQYF. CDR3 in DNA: TGTGCTGGGGGGGGGCCCCGGACCACAGATACGCAGTATTTT.

CDR3 DNA: TGTGCCAGCAGTTTCATTGCCGCAGGGGACTATGGCTACACCTTC. This codes for CASSFIAAGDYGYTF. V usage is TRBV28 and J usage is TRBJ1-2, with D perhaps TRBD1 (6 bases). V was shortened by 3 bases and J by 3 bases, with 14 bases between the two germline ends. Germline assignment: CDR1 MDHEN and CDR2 SYDVKM. The CDR3 totals 15 residues.

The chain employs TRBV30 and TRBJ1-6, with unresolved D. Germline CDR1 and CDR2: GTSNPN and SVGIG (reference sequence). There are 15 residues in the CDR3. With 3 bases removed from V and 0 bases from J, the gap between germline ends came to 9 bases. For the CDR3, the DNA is TGTGCCTGGAGCGAGGAGAGCTCCTATAATTCACCCCTCCACTTT. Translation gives CAWSEESSYNSPLHF.

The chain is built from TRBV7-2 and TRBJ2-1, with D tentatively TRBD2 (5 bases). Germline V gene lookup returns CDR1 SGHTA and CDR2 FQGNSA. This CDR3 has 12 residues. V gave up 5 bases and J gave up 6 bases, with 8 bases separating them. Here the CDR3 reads CASSAGGNEQFF. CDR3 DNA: TGTGCCAGCAGCGCCGGAGGCAATGAGCAGTTCTTC.

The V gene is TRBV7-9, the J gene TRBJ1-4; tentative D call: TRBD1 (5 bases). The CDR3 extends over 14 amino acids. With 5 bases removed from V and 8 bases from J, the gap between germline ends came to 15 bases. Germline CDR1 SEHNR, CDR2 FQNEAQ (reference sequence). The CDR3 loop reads CASSPYRSGEKLFF. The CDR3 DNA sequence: TGTGCCAGCAGCCCGTACAGGAGTGGCGAAAAACTGTTTTTT.

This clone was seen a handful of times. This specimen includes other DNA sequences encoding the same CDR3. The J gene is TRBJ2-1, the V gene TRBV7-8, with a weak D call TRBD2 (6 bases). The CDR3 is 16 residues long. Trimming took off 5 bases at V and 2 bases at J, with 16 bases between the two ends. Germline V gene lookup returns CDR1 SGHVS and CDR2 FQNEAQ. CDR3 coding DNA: TGTGCCAGCAGCCCACACCGGGGACTCACCTACAATGAGCAGTTCTTC. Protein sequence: CASSPHRGLTYNEQFF.

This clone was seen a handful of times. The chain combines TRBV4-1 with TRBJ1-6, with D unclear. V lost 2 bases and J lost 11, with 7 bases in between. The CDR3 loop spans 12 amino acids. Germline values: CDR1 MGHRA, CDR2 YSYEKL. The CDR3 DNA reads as TGCGCCAGCAGCCAACCCTCTCCACCCCTCCACTTT. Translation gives CASSQPSPPLHF.

The CDR3 region has the DNA TGTGCCAGCAGCGACACCGGGACTAGCTACAATGAGCAGTTCTTC. Amino acids: CASSDTGTSYNEQFF. The genes are TRBV6-5 and TRBJ2-1; TRBD2 matches 8 bases. Germline V gene data show CDR1 as MNHEY and CDR2 as SVGAGI. The J segment lost 3 bases and the V segment lost 6 bases, leaving 7 bases of the junction unmatched. The CDR3 has 15 residues.

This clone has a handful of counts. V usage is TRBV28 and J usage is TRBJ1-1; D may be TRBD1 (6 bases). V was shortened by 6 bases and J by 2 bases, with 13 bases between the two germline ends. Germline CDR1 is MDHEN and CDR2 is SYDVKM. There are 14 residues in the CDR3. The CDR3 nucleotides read TGTGCCAGCAGGCACAGGGTCCAAAACACTGAAGCTTTCTTT. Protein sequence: CASRHRVQNTEAFF.

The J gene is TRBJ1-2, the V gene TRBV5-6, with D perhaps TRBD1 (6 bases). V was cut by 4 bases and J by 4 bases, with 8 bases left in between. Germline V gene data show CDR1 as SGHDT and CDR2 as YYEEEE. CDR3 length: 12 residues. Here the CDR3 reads CASSKDSYGYTF. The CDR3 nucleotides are TGTGCCAGCAGCAAGGACAGCTATGGCTACACCTTC.

The DNA for the CDR3 is TGTGCCAGCAGCTTAGATATGAACACTGAAGCTTTCTTT. Residues: CASSLDMNTEAFF. The V and J genes are TRBV7-2 and TRBJ1-1; D is uncertain. Germline-derived CDR1 and CDR2 are SGHTA and FQGNSA. The V end lost 1 base, the J end lost 0 bases, and 3 bases lay between the germline ends. This CDR3 is built from 13 residues.

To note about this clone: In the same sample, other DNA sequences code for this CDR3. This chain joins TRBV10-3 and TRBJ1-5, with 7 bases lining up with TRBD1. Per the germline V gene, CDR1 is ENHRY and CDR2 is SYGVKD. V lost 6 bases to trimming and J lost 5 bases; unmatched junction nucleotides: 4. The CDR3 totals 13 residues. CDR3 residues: CAIRDREDQPQHF. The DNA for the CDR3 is TGTGCCATCAGAGACAGGGAGGATCAGCCCCAGCATTTT.

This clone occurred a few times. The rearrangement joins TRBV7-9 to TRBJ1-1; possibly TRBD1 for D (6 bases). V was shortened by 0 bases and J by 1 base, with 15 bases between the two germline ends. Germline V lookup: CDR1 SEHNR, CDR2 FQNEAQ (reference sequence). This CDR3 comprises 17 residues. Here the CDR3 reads CASSLALLQGSNTEAFF. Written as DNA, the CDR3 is TGTGCCAGCAGCTTAGCTCTTTTACAGGGATCGAACACTGAAGCTTTCTTT.

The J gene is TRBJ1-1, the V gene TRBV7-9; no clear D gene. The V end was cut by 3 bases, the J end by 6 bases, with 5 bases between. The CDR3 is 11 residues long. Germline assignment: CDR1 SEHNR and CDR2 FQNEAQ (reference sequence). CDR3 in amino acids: CASSFGAEAFF. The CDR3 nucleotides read TGTGCCAGCAGCTTCGGGGCTGAAGCTTTCTTT.

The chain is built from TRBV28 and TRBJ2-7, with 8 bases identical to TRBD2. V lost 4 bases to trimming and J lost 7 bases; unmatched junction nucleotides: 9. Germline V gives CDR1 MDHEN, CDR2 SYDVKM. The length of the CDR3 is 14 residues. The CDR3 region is CASSYGGDSPEQYF. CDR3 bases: TGTGCCAGCAGTTACGGGGGGGACTCCCCGGAGCAGTACTTC.

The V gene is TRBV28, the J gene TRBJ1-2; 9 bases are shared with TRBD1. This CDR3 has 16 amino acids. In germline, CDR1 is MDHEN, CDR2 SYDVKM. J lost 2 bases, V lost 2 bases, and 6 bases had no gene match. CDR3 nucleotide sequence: TGTGCCAGCAGTTTAGGAAACAGGGGGCAGAACTATGGCTACACCTTC. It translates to CASSLGNRGQNYGYTF.